The next 8 T cell receptor beta chains were all read from a single sample in a study of control samples from healthy donors and cancer patients. TCRdb's copy holds only in-frame clones and misses some; the assay was immunoSEQ multiplex PCR. Its table lists approximately 190,000 clones. Material for sequencing was blood. Receptors were obtained from a woman in her twenties or thirties in good health.

Remarks on this clone: The same CDR3 is also encoded by other DNA sequences in this sample. The chain is built from TRBV7-9 and TRBJ1-1; D is unresolved. Germline CDR1 and CDR2: SEHNR and FQNEAQ (reference sequence). V was pared by 1 base and J by 1 base, with 7 bases between. The CDR3 runs 14 residues. The DNA of the CDR3 is TGTGCCAGCAGCTTAGGTGCGGGGAACACTGAAGCTTTCTTT. This sequence encodes CASSLGAGNTEAFF.

The V and J genes are TRBV28 and TRBJ1-5; D is ambiguous. Germline-derived CDR1 and CDR2 are MDHEN and SYDVKM. The CDR3 covers 16 residues. V lost 8 bases to trimming and J lost 0 bases, with 17 bases between them. The CDR3 is CASRPSGPFSNQPQHF. CDR3 DNA: TGTGCCAGCCGCCCGAGCGGCCCCTTTAGCAATCAGCCCCAGCATTTT.

The V gene is TRBV5-1, the J gene TRBJ2-7; D remains unclear. The CDR3 is made up of 14 amino acids. Between the trimmed V and J ends, which lost 0 bases and 4 bases, there was a span of 11 bases. Per germline, CDR1 SGHRS and CDR2 YFSETQ. CDR3 region: CASSLGNSIYEQYF. The DNA of the CDR3 is TGCGCCAGCAGCTTGGGAAACTCGATATACGAGCAGTACTTC.

The chain is built from TRBV10-3 and TRBJ1-2; 9 nucleotides line up with TRBD1. V shed 8 bases, J shed 4 bases, and the junction held 14 bases outside the gene matches. The germline gives CDR1 ENHRY, CDR2 SYGVKD. The CDR3 extends over 16 amino acids. CDR3 sequence: CAIWGQGKSWGYGYTF. Here the CDR3 DNA reads TGTGCCATCTGGGGACAGGGAAAGTCATGGGGCTATGGCTACACCTTC.

The genes are TRBV6-5 and TRBJ2-2, with D perhaps TRBD1 (5 bases). V lost 11 bases and J lost 1, with 8 bases in between. Germline lookup yields CDR1 MNHEY and CDR2 SVGAGI. This CDR3 spans 12 amino acids. The CDR3 region is CAGDRNTGELFF. The CDR3 nucleotides are TGTGCCGGAGACAGGAACACCGGGGAGCTGTTTTTT.

The V call is TRBV29-1, the J call TRBJ1-2, with D perhaps matching TRBD1 (5 bases). Trimming removed 4 bases at V and 1 base at J, with 10 bases between. There are 13 residues in the CDR3. Germline V gene sequence: CDR1 SQVTM, CDR2 ANQGSEA. This chain's CDR3 is CSVGGRRNYGYTF. Written as DNA, the CDR3 is TGCAGCGTTGGGGGCAGACGTAACTATGGCTACACCTTC.

The chain has TRBV4-3 and TRBJ1-1; D unresolved. The CDR3 consists of 14 residues. Trimming cost V 1 base and J 5 bases, with 11 bases left between them. Germline lookup yields CDR1 LGHNA and CDR2 YSLEER. CDR3 in DNA: TGCGCCAGCAGCCAAGGGTGGCGAGGAACTGAAGCTTTCTTT. This sequence encodes CASSQGWRGTEAFF.

The chain carries TRBV19 and TRBJ1-1; D unclear. Germline V gives CDR1 LNHDA, CDR2 SQIVND (reference sequence). The CDR3 is made up of 14 amino acids. Trimming stripped 8 bases from V and 4 bases from J, with 17 bases between. In DNA, the CDR3 is TGTGCCAGTCGACGGCCTGGTGGGTCCACTGAAGCTTTCTTT. This gives the protein CASRRPGGSTEAFF.